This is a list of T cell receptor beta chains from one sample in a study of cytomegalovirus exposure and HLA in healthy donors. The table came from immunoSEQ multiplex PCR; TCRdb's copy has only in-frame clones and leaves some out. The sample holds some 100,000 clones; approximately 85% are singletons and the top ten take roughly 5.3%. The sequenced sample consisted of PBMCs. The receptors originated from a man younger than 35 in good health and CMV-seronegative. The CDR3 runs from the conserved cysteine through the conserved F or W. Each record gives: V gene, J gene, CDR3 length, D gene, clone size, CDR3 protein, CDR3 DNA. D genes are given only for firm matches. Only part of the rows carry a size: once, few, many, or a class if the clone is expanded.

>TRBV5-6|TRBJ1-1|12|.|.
CASSDRGAEAFF
TGTGCCAGCAGCGATAGGGGCGCTGAAGCTTTCTTT
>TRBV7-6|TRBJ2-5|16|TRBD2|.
CASSLLQRGSRETQYF
TGTGCCAGCAGCTTACTCCAGCGGGGCTCCCGGGAGACCCAGTACTTC
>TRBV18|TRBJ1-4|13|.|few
CASSSGYLEKLFF
TGTGCCAGCTCATCCGGGTACCTCGAAAAACTGTTTTTT
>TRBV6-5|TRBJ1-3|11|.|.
CASSAKDTIYF
TGTGCCAGCAGTGCTAAAGACACCATATATTTT
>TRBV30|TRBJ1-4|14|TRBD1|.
CAWSLTGRGEKLFF
TGTGCCTGGAGTCTGACAGGGAGAGGTGAAAAACTGTTTTTT
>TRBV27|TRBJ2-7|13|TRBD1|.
CASSLNRGDEQYF
TGTGCCAGCAGTTTAAACAGGGGCGACGAGCAGTACTTC
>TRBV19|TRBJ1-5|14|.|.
CASSIQGSNQPQHF
TGTGCCAGTAGTATCCAGGGTAGCAATCAGCCCCAGCATTTT
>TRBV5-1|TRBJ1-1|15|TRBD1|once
CASSSIRGTTTEAFF
TGCGCCAGCAGCTCTATCAGGGGGACGACCACTGAAGCTTTCTTT
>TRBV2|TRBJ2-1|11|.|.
CASSETSEQFF
TGTGCCAGCAGTGAAACTAGTGAGCAGTTCTTC
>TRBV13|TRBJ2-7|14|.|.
CASSLLRVAYEQYF
TGTGCCAGCAGCTTATTGCGGGTCGCCTACGAGCAGTACTTC
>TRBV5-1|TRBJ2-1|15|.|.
CASSSGGPGENEQFF
TGCGCCAGCAGCTCAGGGGGGCCGGGGGAGAATGAGCAGTTCTTC
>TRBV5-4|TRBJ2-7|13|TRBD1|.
CASSWGQGYEQYF
TGTGCCAGCAGCTGGGGACAGGGTTACGAGCAGTACTTC
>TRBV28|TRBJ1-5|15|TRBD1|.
CASNLGQRIYQPQHF
TGTGCCAGCAACCTGGGACAGAGGATCTATCAGCCCCAGCATTTT
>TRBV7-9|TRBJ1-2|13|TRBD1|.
CASSPLTGDGYTF
TGTGCCAGCAGCCCACTGACAGGGGACGGCTACACCTTC
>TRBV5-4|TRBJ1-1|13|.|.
CASSLQGGTEAFF
TGTGCCAGCAGCTTACAAGGGGGCACTGAAGCTTTCTTT
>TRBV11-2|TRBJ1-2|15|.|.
CASSLEGTLLGGYTF
TGTGCCAGCAGCTTAGAGGGGACACTATTGGGCGGCTACACCTTC
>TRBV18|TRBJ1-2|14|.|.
CASSPGGTQNGYTF
TGTGCCAGCTCACCCGGTGGGACACAGAATGGCTACACCTTC
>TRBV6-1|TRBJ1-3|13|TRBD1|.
CASRTGNGNTIYF
TGTGCCAGCAGGACAGGGAATGGAAACACCATATATTTT
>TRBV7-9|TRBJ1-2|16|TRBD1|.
CASSLETGDFSYGYTF
TGTGCCAGCAGCTTAGAGACAGGGGATTTTTCCTATGGCTACACCTTC
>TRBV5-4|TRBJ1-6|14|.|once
CASSLRQEGSPLHF
TGTGCCAGCAGCTTGAGGCAGGAAGGTTCACCCCTCCACTTT